This entry describes one TCR beta chain. The table came from immunoSEQ multiplex PCR; TCRdb's copy has only in-frame clones and leaves some out. The sample lists some 250,000 clones, 88% occurring once. The CDR3 is 17 residues long. Trimming removed 1 base from V and 1 base from J; junction bases left unmatched: 4. Germline V CDR1 and CDR2: LGHNA, YSLEER. This sample was taken from a study of blood T cell repertoires in COVID-19. About the study: Sources were T cells, B-cell-depleted T cells, or PBMCs; the material itself was cDNA or gDNA.

Specimen: peripheral blood. The origin of this receptor is a human donor in a cohort sampled during active COVID-19. The chain has TRBV4-3 and TRBJ2-3; 11 bases match TRBD2. CDR3 DNA sequence: TGCGCCAGCAGCCAAGTAGCGGGGGGGCGGGGCACAGATACGCAGTATTTT. It yields the protein CASSQVAGGRGTDTQYF.